Below are 9 T cell receptor beta chains sequenced from a single sample in a study of T cell responses to AZD1222 COVID-19 vaccine. Sequencing was performed with immunoSEQ multiplex PCR; in TCRdb, only in-frame clones are kept and a portion is missing. The table records tens of thousands of clones, 80% to 90% of them present only once. This specimen was peripheral blood, taken 28 days after the second AZD1222 dose. These receptors were obtained from an adult who received the AZD1222 COVID-19 vaccine.

V gene TRBV5-6 combines with J gene TRBJ1-1; the D is unclear. Looked up from germline, CDR1 is SGHDT and CDR2 is YYEEEE. V lost 0 bases and J lost 2, with 2 bases in between. This CDR3 spans 12 amino acids. The CDR3 loop is CASSLDNTEAFF. The DNA for the CDR3 is TGTGCCAGCAGCTTGGACAACACTGAAGCTTTCTTT.

The chain joins TRBV7-9 to TRBJ2-3; either TRBD1 or TRBD2 may fit D (6 bases each). This CDR3 is 17 amino acids long. Trimming took off 5 bases at V and 0 bases at J, with 18 bases between the two ends. CDR1 is SEHNR and CDR2 is FQNEAQ in the germline V gene (reference sequence). The CDR3 protein is CASSGYRDSISTDTQYF. The CDR3 region has the DNA TGTGCCAGCAGCGGATACAGGGACTCCATTAGCACAGATACGCAGTATTTT.

In its sample, this clone was seen a few times. The V and J genes are TRBV11-2 and TRBJ2-1; TRBD2 is a possible D gene (6 bases). This CDR3 contains 13 residues. Per germline, CDR1 SGHAT and CDR2 FQNNGV. The V end was cut by 6 bases, the J end by 10 bases, with 16 bases between. The CDR3 protein is CASRRGGEWEQFF. The CDR3 DNA reads as TGTGCCAGCAGACGAGGAGGGGAGTGGGAGCAGTTCTTC.

The V gene is TRBV7-2, the J gene TRBJ2-7; D assignment may be TRBD1 or TRBD2 (5 bases each). From germline, CDR1 is SGHTA and CDR2 FQGNSA. The CDR3 runs 14 residues. Trimming took off 6 bases at V and 2 bases at J, with 14 bases between the two ends. In nucleotides, the CDR3 is TGTGCCAGCAGAGGCGCTGGGGGAACCTACGAGCAGTACTTC. The encoded protein is CASRGAGGTYEQYF.

The chain uses TRBV7-3 and TRBJ2-2; 12 bases fit TRBD2. Germline CDR1 reads SGHTA; CDR2 reads FQGTGA. This CDR3 comprises 17 residues. V trimming: 5 bases; J trimming: 7 bases; junction bases outside the gene matches: 11. CDR3 in amino acids: CASSPLAGGPLRGELFF. The CDR3 nucleotides read TGTGCCAGCAGCCCGCTAGCGGGAGGGCCACTCCGCGGGGAGCTGTTTTTT.

The chain combines TRBV7-2 with TRBJ1-2; 8 bases fit TRBD1. This CDR3 is built from 13 residues. The germline CDR1 and CDR2 sequences are SGHTA and FQGNSA. V was clipped by 8 bases and J by 3 bases; unmatched bases: 5. CDR3: CASPPGQDYGYTF. Written as DNA, the CDR3 is TGTGCCAGCCCCCCGGGACAGGACTATGGCTACACCTTC.

The rearrangement links TRBV18 to TRBJ1-2, with a possible D match to TRBD1 (5 bases). Trimming removed 3 bases from V and 6 bases from J, with 8 bases in between. Germline V gene sequence: CDR1 KGHSH, CDR2 LQKENI. This CDR3 comprises 12 residues. This chain's CDR3 is CASSPGGDGYTF. The CDR3 nucleotides read TGTGCCAGCTCACCCGGGGGAGATGGCTACACCTTC.

This clone was counted once. The V gene is TRBV15, the J gene TRBJ2-2; D assignment may be TRBD1 or TRBD2 (5 bases each). Trimming removed 3 bases from V and 4 bases from J, with 9 bases in between. Germline V gene data show CDR1 as LNHNV and CDR2 as YYDKDF (reference sequence). This CDR3 is 14 amino acids long. In DNA form, the CDR3 reads TGTGCCACCAGCAGGGGGGACGCCACCGGGGAGCTGTTTTTT. It yields the protein CATSRGDATGELFF.

The DNA for the CDR3 is TGTGCCAGCAGCCCCGCAGTAGGAGCGGGAGTTAACCATGAGCAGTTCTTC. Its translation: CASSPAVGAGVNHEQFF. The V call is TRBV5-4, the J call TRBJ2-1, with 8 bases lining up with TRBD2. The CDR3 length is 17 residues. From germline, CDR1 is SGHNT and CDR2 YYREEE (reference sequence). J gave up 8 bases and V 4 bases, and 17 bases lay outside the gene matches.